Ten or more counts support the clone carrying this T cell receptor beta chain. Its target is unknown. A much larger clone differs by one base, so this may be a read error. The sample comes from a study of T cells in Graves' hyperthyroidism and ophthalmopathy. Notes on the study in general: Most thyroid clonotypes that were expanded above 0.001 also turned up in blood.

Researchers amplified the TCR beta CDR3 regions from RNA transcripts. First-round RT-PCR targeting the TCR CDR3 was performed with the HTBI primer set. TCRdb recomputed calls from the multiplex PCR reads with MiXCR, one row per CDR3 protein. The sample holds 300,000 to 350,000 distinct CDR3 sequences, 15% to 20% seen once. The sequence derives from a woman between 40 and 50 years old with Graves' ophthalmopathy. Material for sequencing was blood.

The CDR3 loop reads CASRPGSETQYF. DNA of the CDR3: TGTGCCAGCAGGCCTGGCTCAGAGACCCAGTACTTC. The rearrangement joins TRBV27 to TRBJ2-5; no clear D. Trimming removed 6 bases at V and 4 bases at J, with 9 bases between. Germline values: CDR1 MNHEY, CDR2 SMNVEV (reference sequence). The CDR3 totals 12 residues.